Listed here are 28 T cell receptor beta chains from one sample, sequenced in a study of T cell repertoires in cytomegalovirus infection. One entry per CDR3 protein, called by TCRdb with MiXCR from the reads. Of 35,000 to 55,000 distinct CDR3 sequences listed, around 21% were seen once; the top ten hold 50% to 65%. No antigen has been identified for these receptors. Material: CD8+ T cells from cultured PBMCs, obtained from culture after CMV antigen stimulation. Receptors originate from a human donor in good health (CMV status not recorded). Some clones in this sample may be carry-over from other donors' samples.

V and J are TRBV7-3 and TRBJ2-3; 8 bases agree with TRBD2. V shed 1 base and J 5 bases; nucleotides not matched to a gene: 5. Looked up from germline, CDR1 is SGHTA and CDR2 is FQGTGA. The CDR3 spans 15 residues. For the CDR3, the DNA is TGTGCCAGCAGCTTAAGCGGGGGGTCGGGAGATACGCAGTATTTT. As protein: CASSLSGGSGDTQYF.

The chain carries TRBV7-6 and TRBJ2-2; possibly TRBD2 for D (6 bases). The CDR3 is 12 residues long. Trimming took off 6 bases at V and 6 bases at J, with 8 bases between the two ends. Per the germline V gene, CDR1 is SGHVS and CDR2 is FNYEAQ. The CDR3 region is CASRGGAGELFF. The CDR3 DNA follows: TGTGCCAGCAGAGGAGGGGCCGGGGAGCTGTTTTTT.

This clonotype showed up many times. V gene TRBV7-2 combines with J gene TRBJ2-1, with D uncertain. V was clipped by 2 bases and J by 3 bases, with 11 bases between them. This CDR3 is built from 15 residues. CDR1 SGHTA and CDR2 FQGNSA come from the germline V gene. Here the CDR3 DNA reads TGTGCCAGCAGCTTATTCGGAACCATCTACAATGAGCAGTTCTTC. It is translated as CASSLFGTIYNEQFF.

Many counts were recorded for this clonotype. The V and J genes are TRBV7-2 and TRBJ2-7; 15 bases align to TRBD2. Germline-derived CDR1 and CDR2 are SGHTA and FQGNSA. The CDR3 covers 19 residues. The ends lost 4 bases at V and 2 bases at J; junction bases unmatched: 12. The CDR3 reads CASSSNGLAGGPTPYEQYF. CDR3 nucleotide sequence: TGTGCCAGCAGCTCGAACGGACTAGCGGGGGGGCCTACCCCCTACGAGCAGTACTTC.

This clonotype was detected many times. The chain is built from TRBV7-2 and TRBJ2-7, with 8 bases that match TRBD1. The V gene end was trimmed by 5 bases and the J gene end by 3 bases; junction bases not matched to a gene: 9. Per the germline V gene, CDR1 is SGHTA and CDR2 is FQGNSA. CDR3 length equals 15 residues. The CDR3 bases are TGTGCCAGCAGCCCCGAGACAGGGGCCGTCTACGAGCAGTACTTC. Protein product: CASSPETGAVYEQYF. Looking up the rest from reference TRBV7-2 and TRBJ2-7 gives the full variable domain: GAGVSQSPSNKVTEKGKDVELRCDPISGHTALYWYRQSLGQGLEFLIYFQGNSAPDKSGLPSDRFSAERTGGSVSTLTIQRTQQEDSAVYLCASSPETGAVYEQYFGPGTRLTVT.

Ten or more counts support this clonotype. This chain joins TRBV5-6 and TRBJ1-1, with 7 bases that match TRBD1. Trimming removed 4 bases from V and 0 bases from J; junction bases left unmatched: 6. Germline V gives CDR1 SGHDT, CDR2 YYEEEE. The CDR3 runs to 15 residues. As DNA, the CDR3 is TGTGCCAGCAGCCCGTTGACAGGGATGAACACTGAAGCTTTCTTT. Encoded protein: CASSPLTGMNTEAFF.

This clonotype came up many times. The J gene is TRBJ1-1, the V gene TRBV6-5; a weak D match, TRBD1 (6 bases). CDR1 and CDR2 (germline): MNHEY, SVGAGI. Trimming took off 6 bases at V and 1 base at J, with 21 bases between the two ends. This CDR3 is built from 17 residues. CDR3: CASSDHPGALSNTEAFF. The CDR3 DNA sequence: TGTGCCAGCAGCGACCACCCAGGGGCCCTCTCGAACACTGAAGCTTTCTTT.

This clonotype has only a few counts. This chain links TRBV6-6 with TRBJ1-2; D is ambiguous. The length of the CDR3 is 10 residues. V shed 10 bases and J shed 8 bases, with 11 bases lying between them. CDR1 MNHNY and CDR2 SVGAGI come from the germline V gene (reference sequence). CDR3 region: CATLSGGYTF. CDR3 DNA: TGTGCCACTCTTTCGGGAGGCTACACCTTC.

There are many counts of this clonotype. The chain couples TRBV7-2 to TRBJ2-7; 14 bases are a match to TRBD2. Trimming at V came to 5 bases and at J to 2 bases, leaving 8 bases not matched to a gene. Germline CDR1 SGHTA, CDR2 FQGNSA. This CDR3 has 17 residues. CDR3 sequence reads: CASSPSGLAGETYEQYF. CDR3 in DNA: TGTGCCAGCAGCCCTTCGGGACTAGCGGGAGAGACCTACGAGCAGTACTTC. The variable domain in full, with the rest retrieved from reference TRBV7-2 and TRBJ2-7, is GAGVSQSPSNKVTEKGKDVELRCDPISGHTALYWYRQSLGQGLEFLIYFQGNSAPDKSGLPSDRFSAERTGGSVSTLTIQRTQQEDSAVYLCASSPSGLAGETYEQYFGPGTRLTVT.

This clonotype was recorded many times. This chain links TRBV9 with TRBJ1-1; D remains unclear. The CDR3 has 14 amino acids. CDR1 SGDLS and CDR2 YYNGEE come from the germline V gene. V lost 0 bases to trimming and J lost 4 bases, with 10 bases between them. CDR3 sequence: CASSVVGGPTEAFF. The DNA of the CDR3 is TGTGCCAGCAGCGTAGTGGGAGGACCCACTGAAGCTTTCTTT.

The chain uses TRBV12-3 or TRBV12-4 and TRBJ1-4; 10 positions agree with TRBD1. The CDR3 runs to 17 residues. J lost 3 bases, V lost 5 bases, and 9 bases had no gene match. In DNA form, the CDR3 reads TGTGCCAGCAGTAGCCGACAGGGGGCGGCGGCTAATGAAAAACTGTTTTTT. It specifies CASSSRQGAAANEKLFF.

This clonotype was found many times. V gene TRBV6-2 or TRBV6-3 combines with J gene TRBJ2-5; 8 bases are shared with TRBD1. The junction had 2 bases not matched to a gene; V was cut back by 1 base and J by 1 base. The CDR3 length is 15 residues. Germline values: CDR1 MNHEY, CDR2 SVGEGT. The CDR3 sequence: CASSYWTGFQETQYF. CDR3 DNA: TGTGCCAGCAGTTACTGGACAGGGTTCCAAGAGACCCAGTACTTC.

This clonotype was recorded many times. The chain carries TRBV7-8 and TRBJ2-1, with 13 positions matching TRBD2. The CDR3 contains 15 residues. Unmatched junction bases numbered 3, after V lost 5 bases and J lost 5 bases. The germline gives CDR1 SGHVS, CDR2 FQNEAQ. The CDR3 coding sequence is TGTGCCAGCAGCCGAGGGACTAGCGGGAACAATGAGCAGTTCTTC. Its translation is CASSRGTSGNNEQFF.

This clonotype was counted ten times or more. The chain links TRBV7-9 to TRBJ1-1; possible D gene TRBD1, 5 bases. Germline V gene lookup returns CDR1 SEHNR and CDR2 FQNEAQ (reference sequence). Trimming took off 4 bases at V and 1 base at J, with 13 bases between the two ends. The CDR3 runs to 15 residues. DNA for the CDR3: TGTGCCAGCAGCTCCCCCACCGGGGGGAACACTGAAGCTTTCTTT. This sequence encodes CASSSPTGGNTEAFF.

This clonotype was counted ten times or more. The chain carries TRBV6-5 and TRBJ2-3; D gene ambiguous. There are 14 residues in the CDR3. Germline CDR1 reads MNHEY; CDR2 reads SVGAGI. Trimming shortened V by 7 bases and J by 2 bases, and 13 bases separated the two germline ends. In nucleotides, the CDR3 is TGTGCCAGCACCAAGTCAGTCTACACAGATACGCAGTATTTT. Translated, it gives CASTKSVYTDTQYF.

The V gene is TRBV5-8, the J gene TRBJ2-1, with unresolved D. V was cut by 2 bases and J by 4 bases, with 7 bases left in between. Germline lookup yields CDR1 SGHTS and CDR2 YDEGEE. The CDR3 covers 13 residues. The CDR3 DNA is TGTGCCAGCAGCTTCGGTGGTTACAATGAGCAGTTCTTC. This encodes CASSFGGYNEQFF.

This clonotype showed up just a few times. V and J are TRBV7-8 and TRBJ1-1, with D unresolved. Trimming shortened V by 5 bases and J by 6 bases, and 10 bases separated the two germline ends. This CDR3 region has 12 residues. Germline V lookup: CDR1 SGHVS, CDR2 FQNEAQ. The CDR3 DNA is TGTGCCAGCAGCCGAGGACCAGCTGAAGCTTTCTTT. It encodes CASSRGPAEAFF.

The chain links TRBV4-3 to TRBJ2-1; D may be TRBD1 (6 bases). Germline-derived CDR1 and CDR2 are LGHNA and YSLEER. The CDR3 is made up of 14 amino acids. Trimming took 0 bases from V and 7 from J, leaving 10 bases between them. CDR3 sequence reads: CASSQDRTANEQFF. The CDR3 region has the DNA TGCGCCAGCAGCCAAGATCGGACAGCGAATGAGCAGTTCTTC.

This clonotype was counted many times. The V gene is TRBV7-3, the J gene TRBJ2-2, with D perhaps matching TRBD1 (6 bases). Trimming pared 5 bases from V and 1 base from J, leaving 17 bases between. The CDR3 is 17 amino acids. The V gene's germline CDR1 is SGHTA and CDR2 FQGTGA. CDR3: CASSRPTVGQNTGELFF. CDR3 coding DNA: TGTGCCAGCAGCCGACCCACTGTGGGACAGAACACCGGGGAGCTGTTTTTT.

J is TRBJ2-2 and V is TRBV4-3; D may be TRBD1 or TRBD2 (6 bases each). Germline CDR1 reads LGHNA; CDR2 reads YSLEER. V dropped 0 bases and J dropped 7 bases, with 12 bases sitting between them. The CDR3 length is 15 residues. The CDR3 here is CASSQDRGGDGELFF. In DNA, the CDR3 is TGCGCCAGCAGCCAAGACAGGGGCGGGGACGGGGAGCTGTTTTTT.

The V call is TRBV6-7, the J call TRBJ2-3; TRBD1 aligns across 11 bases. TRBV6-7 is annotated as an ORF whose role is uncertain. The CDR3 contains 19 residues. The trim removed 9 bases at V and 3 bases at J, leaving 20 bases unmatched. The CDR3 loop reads CARNVDLRTGGMRTDTQYF. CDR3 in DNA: TGTGCCAGGAATGTTGATTTGAGGACAGGGGGCATGAGGACAGATACGCAGTATTTT.

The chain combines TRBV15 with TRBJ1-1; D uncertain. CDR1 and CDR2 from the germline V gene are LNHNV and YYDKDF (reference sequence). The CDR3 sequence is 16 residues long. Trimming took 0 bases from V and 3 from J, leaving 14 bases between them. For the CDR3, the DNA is TGTGCCACCAGCAGAGATTTCGAGGACTTGCACACTGAAGCTTTCTTT. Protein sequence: CATSRDFEDLHTEAFF. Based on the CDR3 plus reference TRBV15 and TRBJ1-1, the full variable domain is DAMVIQNPRYQVTQFGKPVTLSCSQTLNHNVMYWYQQKSSQAPKLLFHYYDKDFNNEADTPDNFQSRRPNTSFCFLDIRSPGLGDTAMYLCATSRDFEDLHTEAFFGQGTRLTVV.

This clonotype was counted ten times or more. CDR3: CASSRERGGTEAFF. For the CDR3, the DNA is TGCGCCAGCAGCCGAGAGAGAGGGGGAACTGAAGCTTTCTTT. The gene calls are TRBV4-3 and TRBJ1-1; D might be TRBD1 (6 bases). The CDR3 length is 14 residues. Germline-derived CDR1 and CDR2 are LGHNA and YSLEER. Trimming took off 4 bases at V and 5 bases at J, with 14 bases between the two ends.

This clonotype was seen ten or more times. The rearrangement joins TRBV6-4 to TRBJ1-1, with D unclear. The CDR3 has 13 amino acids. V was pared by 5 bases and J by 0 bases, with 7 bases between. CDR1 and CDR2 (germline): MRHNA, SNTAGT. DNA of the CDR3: TGTGCCAGCAGTCGCGGGTTGAACACTGAAGCTTTCTTT. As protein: CASSRGLNTEAFF.

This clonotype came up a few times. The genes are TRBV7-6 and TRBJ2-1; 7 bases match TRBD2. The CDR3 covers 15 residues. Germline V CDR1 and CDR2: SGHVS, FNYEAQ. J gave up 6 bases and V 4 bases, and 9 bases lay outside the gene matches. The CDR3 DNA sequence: TGTGCCAGCAGCTCCGCGGGAGCAAGATTCAATGAGCAGTTCTTC. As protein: CASSSAGARFNEQFF.

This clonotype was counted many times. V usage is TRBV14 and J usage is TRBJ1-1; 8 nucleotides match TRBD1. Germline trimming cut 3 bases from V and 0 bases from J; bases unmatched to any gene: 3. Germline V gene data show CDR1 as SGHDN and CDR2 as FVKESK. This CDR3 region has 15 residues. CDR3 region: CASSQQGAVNTEAFF. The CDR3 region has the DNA TGTGCCAGCAGCCAGCAGGGGGCCGTGAACACTGAAGCTTTCTTT. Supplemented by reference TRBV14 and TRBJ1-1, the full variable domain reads EAGVTQFPSHSVIEKGQTVTLRCDPISGHDNLYWYRRVMGKEIKFLLHFVKESKQDESGMPNNRFLAERTGGTYSTLKVQPAELEDSGVYFCASSQQGAVNTEAFFGQGTRLTVV.

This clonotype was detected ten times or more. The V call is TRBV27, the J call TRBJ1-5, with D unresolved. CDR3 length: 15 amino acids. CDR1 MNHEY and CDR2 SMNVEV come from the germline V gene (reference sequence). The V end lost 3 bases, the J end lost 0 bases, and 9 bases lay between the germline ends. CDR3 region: CASSFKPYSNQPQHF. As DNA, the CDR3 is TGTGCCAGCAGTTTTAAACCGTATAGCAATCAGCCCCAGCATTTT.

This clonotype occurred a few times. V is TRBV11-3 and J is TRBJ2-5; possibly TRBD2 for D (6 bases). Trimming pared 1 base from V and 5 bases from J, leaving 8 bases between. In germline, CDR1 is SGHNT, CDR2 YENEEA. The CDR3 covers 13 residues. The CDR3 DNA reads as TGTGCCAGCAGCTTAGCCGGGGGTGAGACCCAGTACTTC. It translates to CASSLAGGETQYF.